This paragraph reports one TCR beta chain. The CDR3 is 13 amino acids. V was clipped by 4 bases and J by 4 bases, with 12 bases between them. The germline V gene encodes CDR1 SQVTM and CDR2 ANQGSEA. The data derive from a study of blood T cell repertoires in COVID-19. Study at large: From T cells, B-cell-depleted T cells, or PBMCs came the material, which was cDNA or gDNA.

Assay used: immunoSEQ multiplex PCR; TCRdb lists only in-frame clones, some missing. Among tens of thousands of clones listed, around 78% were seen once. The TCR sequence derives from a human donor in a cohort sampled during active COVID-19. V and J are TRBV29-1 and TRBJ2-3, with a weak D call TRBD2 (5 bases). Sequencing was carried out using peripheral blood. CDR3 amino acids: CSVGESPPDTQYF. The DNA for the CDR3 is TGCAGCGTTGGGGAGTCACCTCCAGATACGCAGTATTTT.